The 23 T cell receptor beta chains given below trace back to one sample, sequenced in a study of shared clonotypes between healthy human individuals. Clones were sequenced by immunoSEQ multiplex PCR, and TCRdb holds only the in-frame ones, with some missing. The sample lists a few million clones; approximately 95% were seen once. Sequencing was carried out using naive CD4+ T cells sorted from blood. Sample subset: CD45RA+ positively selected. The source is a man aged 18 to 35 in good health.

Comments on this clone: The sample contains more than one DNA sequence encoding this CDR3. V gene TRBV30 combines with J gene TRBJ1-1; a possible D gene is TRBD1 (6 bases). CDR3 size: 11 residues. The germline V gene has CDR1 GTSNPN and CDR2 SVGIG (reference sequence). The germline V and J ends were trimmed by 3 bases and 7 bases, with 9 bases remaining between them. The CDR3 is CAWSLGGEAFF. CDR3 coding DNA: TGTGCCTGGAGCCTAGGGGGTGAAGCTTTCTTT. The whole variable domain, filled in from reference TRBV30 and TRBJ1-1, reads SQTIHQWPATLVQPVGSPLSLECTVEGTSNPNLYWYRQAAGRGLQLLFYSVGIGQISSEVPQNLSASRPQDRQFILSSKKLLLSDSGFYLCAWSLGGEAFFGQGTRLTVV.

This rearrangement joins TRBV27 to TRBJ1-1; D perhaps matches TRBD1 (5 bases). Germline CDR1 reads MNHEY; CDR2 reads SMNVEV (reference sequence). The CDR3 contains 15 residues. Trimming left V 3 bases short and J 4 bases short, with 15 bases between. CDR3 sequence: CASSLVPGRITEAFF. The DNA of the CDR3 is TGTGCCAGCAGTTTGGTTCCAGGGAGGATCACTGAAGCTTTCTTT.

This rearrangement joins TRBV18 to TRBJ1-5; no reliable D call. From germline, CDR1 is KGHSH and CDR2 LQKENI. The CDR3 has 14 residues. The V and J ends lost 0 bases and 3 bases respectively, with 6 bases between them. The CDR3 DNA sequence: TGTGCCAGCTCACCACCGGCCTCCAATCAGCCCCAGCATTTT. It encodes CASSPPASNQPQHF.

This rearrangement joins TRBV5-1 to TRBJ1-4; 8 nucleotides align to TRBD1. Germline V lookup: CDR1 SGHRS, CDR2 YFSETQ. The CDR3 is made up of 15 amino acids. The trim removed 4 bases at V and 5 bases at J, leaving 7 bases unmatched. As DNA, the CDR3 is TGCGCCAGCAGCCCGGGGACAGGAGAGAATGAAAAACTGTTTTTT. It codes for CASSPGTGENEKLFF.

The gene calls are TRBV11-3 and TRBJ2-2; 9 bases agree with TRBD2. This CDR3 is built from 18 residues. Germline values: CDR1 SGHNT, CDR2 YENEEA. After removal of 2 bases from V and 0 bases from J, the junction contained 7 bases not matched to a gene. The CDR3 loop is CASSLPAGGRANTGELFF. DNA for the CDR3: TGTGCCAGCAGCTTACCAGCGGGAGGAAGAGCGAACACCGGGGAGCTGTTTTTT.

This chain connects TRBV11-2 to TRBJ1-1; TRBD1 is a possible D gene (6 bases). This CDR3 spans 17 amino acids. Trimming cost V 0 bases and J 0 bases, with 14 bases left between them. The germline V gene encodes CDR1 SGHAT and CDR2 FQNNGV. CDR3 region: CASSLDSWGRMNTEAFF. The CDR3 nucleotides read TGTGCCAGCAGCTTAGATTCGTGGGGGCGGATGAACACTGAAGCTTTCTTT.

The V call is TRBV11-3, the J call TRBJ2-5; perhaps TRBD2 as D (5 bases). TRBJ2-7 matches the DNA end more closely, so the J call is doubtful. The germline V gene has CDR1 SGHNT and CDR2 YENEEA. CDR3 length equals 13 residues. This chain's CDR3 is CASSLYRDYEQYF. The DNA of the CDR3 is TGTGCCAGCAGCTTATACCGGGATTACGAGCAGTACTTC.

The chain links TRBV6-6 to TRBJ2-7; D call uncertain. This CDR3 is 13 amino acids long. CDR1 MNHNY and CDR2 SVGAGI come from the germline V gene (reference sequence). V lost 8 bases, J lost 0 bases, and 11 bases lay in between. CDR3 sequence: CASSGLSSYEQYF. In DNA, the CDR3 is TGTGCCAGCTCCGGCTTGAGCTCCTACGAGCAGTACTTC.

The chain uses TRBV28 and TRBJ1-2, with TRBD1 as a possible D gene (5 bases). The germline CDR1 and CDR2 sequences are MDHEN and SYDVKM. Between the trimmed V and J ends, which lost 6 bases and 4 bases, there was a span of 15 bases. CDR3 size: 14 residues. CDR3 bases: TGTGCCAGCAGCCCGAAGGGGCAGGGCTATGGCTACACCTTC. Its protein product is CASSPKGQGYGYTF.

The rearrangement uses TRBV5-1 and TRBJ1-4; TRBD1 might be the D (6 bases). The CDR3 runs 13 residues. The ends were cut back, 4 bases at V and 8 bases at J, with 12 bases in the middle. CDR1 SGHRS and CDR2 YFSETQ come from the germline V gene. Here the CDR3 DNA reads TGCGCCAGCAGCCCAGGGGAGCGGGAAAAACTGTTTTTT. It translates to CASSPGEREKLFF. The complete variable domain, with remaining parts taken from reference TRBV5-1 and TRBJ1-4, reads KAGVTQTPRYLIKTRGQQVTLSCSPISGHRSVSWYQQTPGQGLQFLFEYFSETQRNKGNFPGRFSGRQFSNSRSEMNVSTLELGDSALYLCASSPGEREKLFFGSGTQLSVL.

The V gene is TRBV19, the J gene TRBJ2-2, with 7 bases identical to TRBD1. Germline CDR1 reads LNHDA; CDR2 reads SQIVND (reference sequence). Germline trimming cut 4 bases from V and 6 bases from J; bases unmatched to any gene: 17. This CDR3 spans 18 amino acids. CDR3 DNA sequence: TGTGCCAGTAGTAGAACCAACCCCGACAGGGTGAGGGCCGGGGAGCTGTTTTTT. Residues: CASSRTNPDRVRAGELFF.

The chain employs TRBV10-3 and TRBJ1-5, with D possibly matching TRBD1 (6 bases). The CDR3 totals 13 residues. Per germline, CDR1 ENHRY and CDR2 SYGVKD. V dropped 10 bases and J dropped 3 bases, with 13 bases sitting between them. The CDR3 sequence is CATSPGANQPQHF. The CDR3 nucleotides read TGTGCCACAAGTCCAGGGGCCAATCAGCCCCAGCATTTT.

The CDR3: CASSVGGQGLYEQYF. The CDR3 bases are TGTGCCAGCAGCGTCGGGGGACAGGGTCTCTACGAGCAGTACTTC. The chain combines TRBV9 with TRBJ2-7; 9 nucleotides line up with TRBD1. V was pared by 2 bases and J by 3 bases, with 6 bases of the junction left unmatched. The CDR3 contains 15 residues. The V gene's germline CDR1 is SGDLS and CDR2 YYNGEE.

The V call is TRBV5-1, the J call TRBJ2-1; 7 nucleotides align to TRBD1. The ends lost 6 bases at V and 4 bases at J; junction bases unmatched: 7. This CDR3 region has 14 residues. The germline CDR1 and CDR2 sequences are SGHRS and YFSETQ. For the CDR3, the DNA is TGCGCCAGCACCCGGGACAGCCTTTACAATGAGCAGTTCTTC. This sequence encodes CASTRDSLYNEQFF.

This clone is a singleton in its sample. The V call is TRBV2, the J call TRBJ2-2; 14 bases line up with TRBD2. The CDR3 runs 15 residues. Germline V gene lookup returns CDR1 SNHLY and CDR2 FYNNEI. J lost 7 bases, V lost 9 bases, and 7 bases had no gene match. The CDR3 DNA follows: TGTGCCAGGGGGACTAGCGGGAGTAGGGTCGGGGAGCTGTTTTTT. Its protein product is CARGTSGSRVGELFF. The whole variable domain, filled in from reference TRBV2 and TRBJ2-2, reads EPEVTQTPSHQVTQMGQEVILRCVPISNHLYFYWYRQILGQKVEFLVSFYNNEISEKSEIFDDQFSVERPDGSNFTLKIRSTKLEDSAMYFCARGTSGSRVGELFFGEGSRLTVL.

The rearrangement links TRBV5-1 to TRBJ1-2, with 7 bases matching TRBD1. J lost 4 bases, V lost 0 bases, and 6 bases had no gene match. The CDR3 length is 15 residues. Per germline, CDR1 SGHRS and CDR2 YFSETQ. This CDR3 reads CASSLEGAVPYGYTF. CDR3 sequence (DNA): TGCGCCAGCAGCTTGGAGGGGGCCGTACCCTATGGCTACACCTTC.

This rearrangement joins TRBV16 to TRBJ1-2, with D unclear. In germline, CDR1 is KGHSY, CDR2 FQNENV. Deletions cut 5 bases from V and 5 bases from J, with 9 bases between. The CDR3 runs to 12 residues. This CDR3 reads CASSASWYGYTF. The CDR3 nucleotides are TGTGCCAGCAGCGCTAGCTGGTATGGCTACACCTTC.

The V and J genes are TRBV29-1 and TRBJ2-5; 8 positions match TRBD1. With V trimmed by 5 bases and J by 4 bases, 15 bases remained unmatched. Germline values: CDR1 SQVTM, CDR2 ANQGSEA. The CDR3 extends over 16 amino acids. CDR3: CSVCLAPGGLGETQYF. In nucleotides, the CDR3 is TGCAGCGTTTGCTTGGCCCCAGGGGGCCTAGGAGAGACCCAGTACTTC.

This chain joins TRBV11-3 and TRBJ1-5; D gene uncertain. Germline V gene sequence: CDR1 SGHNT, CDR2 YENEEA. Trimming stripped 5 bases from V and 5 bases from J, with 19 bases between. The CDR3 has 16 amino acids. CDR3 nucleotides: TGTGCCAGCAGCCCCAACCCCACACCTGGGGATCAGCCCCAGCATTTT. Translation gives CASSPNPTPGDQPQHF.

This rearrangement joins TRBV5-1 to TRBJ2-3; D tentatively reads TRBD1 or TRBD2 (6 bases each). Germline V gives CDR1 SGHRS, CDR2 YFSETQ. CDR3 length: 18 residues. V was shortened by 0 bases and J by 0 bases, with 17 bases between the two germline ends. The CDR3 loop is CASSLAGASSYSTDTQYF. For the CDR3, the DNA is TGCGCCAGCAGCTTGGCGGGGGCGAGTTCTTATAGCACAGATACGCAGTATTTT.

Of note for this clone: Other DNA sequences of this sample code for an identical CDR3. This chain connects TRBV7-2 to TRBJ2-5; D not resolved. Germline loops: CDR1 SGHTA, CDR2 FQGNSA. V was pared by 1 base and J by 5 bases, with 2 bases between. This CDR3 has 11 residues. The CDR3: CASSLVETQYF. The CDR3 DNA sequence: TGTGCCAGCAGCTTAGTCGAGACCCAGTACTTC.

This clone was seen only once. V is TRBV27 and J is TRBJ1-5; D unclear. V was shortened by 4 bases and J by 4 bases, with 5 bases between the two germline ends. The CDR3 spans 12 residues. Per the germline V gene, CDR1 is MNHEY and CDR2 is SMNVEV (reference sequence). The CDR3 nucleotides are TGTGCCAGCAGTTCCTGGAATCAGCCCCAGCATTTT. The encoded protein is CASSSWNQPQHF.

The V gene is TRBV28, the J gene TRBJ2-3; D is perhaps TRBD1 or TRBD2 (5 bases each). Germline V gives CDR1 MDHEN, CDR2 SYDVKM. The CDR3 runs to 14 residues. Trimming left V 6 bases short and J 3 bases short, with 13 bases between. CDR3 residues: CASRGEISTDTQYF. The CDR3 region has the DNA TGTGCCAGCAGAGGGGAGATAAGTACAGATACGCAGTATTTT.